This T cell receptor beta chain derives from a study of T-cell memory formation after mild COVID-19. Germline V gives CDR1 LGHNA, CDR2 YSLEER. The CDR3 totals 16 residues. Trimming removed 0 bases at V and 4 bases at J, with 15 bases between. It was 5'RACE with constant-segment primers that produced the TCR alpha and TCR beta cDNA libraries, which carried sample barcodes and UMIs. TCRdb analysed the 5' RACE reads with MiXCR anew, one entry per CDR3 protein. The sample yields under 110,000 distinct CDR3 sequences, approximately 17% seen once. Worth noting for this clonotype: Its target is not known.

General study findings and limits: Shrinking CD4+ clones resided mostly in CM and EM, and CD8+ ones in EMRA. Second-wave clones with a day 37 peak had unconfirmed SARS-CoV-2 specificity. There were some responding clones in pre-infection memory, which suggested that cross-reactive memory had joined.

The chain links TRBV4-3 to TRBJ1-1, with D perhaps matching TRBD1 (5 bases). This receptor was obtained from an adult woman who had mild COVID-19 (a few samples of this study predate the infection). Cell type and time point are not known. The specimen sequenced was PBMCs or a T cell subset sorted from them (not recorded which). The DNA of the CDR3 is TGCGCCAGCAGCCAAGATCGAGCAGGGTGGGGCACTGAAGCTTTCTTT. It translates to CASSQDRAGWGTEAFF.